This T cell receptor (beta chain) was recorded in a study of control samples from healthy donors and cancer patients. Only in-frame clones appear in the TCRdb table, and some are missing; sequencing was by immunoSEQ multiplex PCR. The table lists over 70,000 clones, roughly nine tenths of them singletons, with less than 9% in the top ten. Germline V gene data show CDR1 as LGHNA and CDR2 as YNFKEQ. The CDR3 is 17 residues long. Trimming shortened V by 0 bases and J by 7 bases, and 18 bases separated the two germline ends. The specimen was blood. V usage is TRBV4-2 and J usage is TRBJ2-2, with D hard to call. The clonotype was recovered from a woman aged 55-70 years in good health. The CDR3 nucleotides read TGTGCCAGCAGCCAAGAGGGCGGACCCCGGGCCGGCGGGGAGCTGTTTTTT. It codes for CASSQEGGPRAGGELFF.